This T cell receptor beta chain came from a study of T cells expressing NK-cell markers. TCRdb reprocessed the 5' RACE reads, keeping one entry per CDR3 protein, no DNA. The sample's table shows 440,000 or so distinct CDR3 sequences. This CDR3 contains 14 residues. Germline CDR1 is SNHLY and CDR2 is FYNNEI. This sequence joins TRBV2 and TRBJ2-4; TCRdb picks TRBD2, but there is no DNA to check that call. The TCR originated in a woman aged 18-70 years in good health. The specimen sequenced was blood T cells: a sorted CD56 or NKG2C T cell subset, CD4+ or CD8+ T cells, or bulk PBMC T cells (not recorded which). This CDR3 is CASSEGHTKNIQYF.